This entry lists 17 T cell receptor beta chains sequenced from one sample in a study of cytomegalovirus exposure and HLA in healthy donors. Vbeta (60) and Jbeta (13) primers were used in the PCR. Generated by immunoSEQ multiplex PCR, the TCRdb table keeps only in-frame clones and is missing some. The profile covers about 150,000 clones, with approximately 80% appearing a single time and roughly 5.3% taken by the ten largest. The sample consisted of PBMCs. The receptor set was obtained from a woman aged 40-49 years in good health and CMV-seropositive.

This clone was seen more than once but under ten times. The V gene is TRBV4-1, the J gene TRBJ2-7; a possible D gene is TRBD1 (6 bases). The germline V gene has CDR1 MGHRA and CDR2 YSYEKL. The CDR3 is 13 amino acids. V gave up 4 bases and J gave up 1 base, with 8 bases separating them. The CDR3 is CASSPGQSYEQYF. CDR3 nucleotide sequence: TGCGCCAGCAGCCCCGGACAGTCCTACGAGCAGTACTTC.

The CDR3 loop reads CASSEAGTGAYEQYF. CDR3 in DNA: TGTGCCAGCAGTGAAGCCGGGACAGGGGCCTACGAGCAGTACTTC. The chain combines TRBV25-1 with TRBJ2-7; TRBD1 aligns across 10 bases. J lost 2 bases, V lost 2 bases, and 3 bases had no gene match. The germline gives CDR1 MGHDK, CDR2 SYGVNS. The CDR3 length is 15 residues.

The J gene is TRBJ2-7, the V gene TRBV28; D possibly corresponds to TRBD1 (6 bases). Germline values: CDR1 MDHEN, CDR2 SYDVKM. The length of the CDR3 is 14 residues. V was clipped by 3 bases and J by 1 base, with 10 bases between them. DNA of the CDR3: TGTGCCAGCAGTTTGTTAGGGGGTTCCTACGAGCAGTACTTC. It is translated as CASSLLGGSYEQYF.

This clone was seen only a few times. The chain couples TRBV30 to TRBJ2-3; tentatively, D is TRBD2 (5 bases). From germline, CDR1 is GTSNPN and CDR2 SVGIG (reference sequence). This CDR3 contains 13 residues. Trimming stripped 5 bases from V and 0 bases from J, with 9 bases between. DNA of the CDR3: TGTGCCTGGGGCGAGGGCAGCACAGATACGCAGTATTTT. It yields the protein CAWGEGSTDTQYF.

This chain joins TRBV5-1 and TRBJ1-4; TRBD1 matches 10 bases. The V gene end was trimmed by 4 bases and the J gene end by 8 bases; junction bases not matched to a gene: 8. The CDR3 runs to 15 residues. Germline V gene data show CDR1 as SGHRS and CDR2 as YFSETQ. This CDR3 is CASSQWGQGKEKLFF. The CDR3 DNA reads TGCGCCAGCAGCCAATGGGGACAGGGGAAGGAAAAACTGTTTTTT. Complete variable domain (other parts from reference TRBV5-1 and TRBJ1-4): KAGVTQTPRYLIKTRGQQVTLSCSPISGHRSVSWYQQTPGQGLQFLFEYFSETQRNKGNFPGRFSGRQFSNSRSEMNVSTLELGDSALYLCASSQWGQGKEKLFFGSGTQLSVL.

The rearrangement joins TRBV6-5 to TRBJ2-3, with 10 bases lining up with TRBD2. CDR1 is MNHEY and CDR2 is SVGAGI in the germline V gene. V lost 8 bases to trimming and J lost 3 bases; unmatched junction nucleotides: 5. The CDR3 loop spans 14 amino acids. The CDR3 sequence is CASRGLASTDTQYF. The CDR3 DNA reads as TGTGCCAGCCGGGGACTAGCGAGTACAGATACGCAGTATTTT.

J is TRBJ2-3 and V is TRBV5-1, with 13 bases aligning to TRBD2. Looked up from germline, CDR1 is SGHRS and CDR2 is YFSETQ. This CDR3 is built from 19 residues. With V trimmed by 4 bases and J by 1 base, 12 bases remained unmatched. The CDR3 loop reads CASSPAGLAGVGGTDTQYF. CDR3 nucleotide sequence: TGCGCCAGCAGCCCGGCAGGACTAGCGGGAGTAGGGGGCACAGATACGCAGTATTTT. Complete variable domain (other parts from reference TRBV5-1 and TRBJ2-3): KAGVTQTPRYLIKTRGQQVTLSCSPISGHRSVSWYQQTPGQGLQFLFEYFSETQRNKGNFPGRFSGRQFSNSRSEMNVSTLELGDSALYLCASSPAGLAGVGGTDTQYFGPGTRLTVL.

The chain links TRBV25-1 to TRBJ2-3; TRBD2 is a possible D gene (5 bases). V was trimmed by 3 bases and J by 0 bases, leaving 10 bases between them. Germline assignment: CDR1 MGHDK and CDR2 SYGVNS. The CDR3 consists of 15 residues. CDR3 protein: CASSETTQSTDTQYF. DNA of the CDR3: TGTGCCAGCAGTGAGACTACCCAGAGCACAGATACGCAGTATTTT.

The chain has TRBV7-9 and TRBJ2-1; weak D call: TRBD2 (6 bases). The germline V and J ends were trimmed by 1 base and 6 bases, with 16 bases remaining between them. The CDR3 is 16 amino acids. CDR1 and CDR2 (germline): SEHNR, FQNEAQ (reference sequence). This CDR3 is CASSLGLGPGANEQFF. In nucleotides, the CDR3 is TGTGCCAGCAGCTTAGGACTAGGCCCTGGGGCCAATGAGCAGTTCTTC.

V is TRBV7-9 and J is TRBJ2-2; possibly TRBD1 for D (5 bases). CDR1 and CDR2 from the germline V gene are SEHNR and FQNEAQ (reference sequence). The CDR3 runs 15 residues. Trimming removed 3 bases at V and 3 bases at J, with 11 bases between. CDR3 sequence (DNA): TGTGCCAGCAGCTTTCGAAAAGGGGACACCGGGGAGCTGTTTTTT. Protein sequence: CASSFRKGDTGELFF.

By its share, this clone is medium-sized. The chain joins TRBV2 to TRBJ2-1; D possibly corresponds to TRBD2 (5 bases). The V end was cut by 6 bases, the J end by 7 bases, with 19 bases between. The CDR3 is 15 residues long. Germline assignment: CDR1 SNHLY and CDR2 FYNNEI. CDR3 loop: CASSVRDLATNEQFF. The CDR3 DNA sequence: TGTGCCAGCAGCGTACGGGATCTTGCGACGAATGAGCAGTTCTTC.

The chain joins TRBV18 to TRBJ2-1; perhaps TRBD1 as D (5 bases). The CDR3 sequence is 16 residues long. The germline CDR1 and CDR2 sequences are KGHSH and LQKENI. Trimming left V 3 bases short and J 7 bases short, with 19 bases between. CDR3 sequence (DNA): TGTGCCAGCTCACCCTTCGACAGAACCCTAAGGAATGAGCAGTTCTTC. It translates to CASSPFDRTLRNEQFF. Combining the CDR3 with reference TRBV18 and TRBJ2-1 gives the whole variable domain NAGVMQNPRHLVRRRGQEARLRCSPMKGHSHVYWYRQLPEEGLKFMVYLQKENIIDESGMPKERFSAEFPKEGPSILRIQQVVRGDSAAYFCASSPFDRTLRNEQFFGPGTRLTVL.

This clone was detected only a few times. The V gene is TRBV11-2, the J gene TRBJ2-7, with D perhaps TRBD1 or TRBD2 (5 bases each). From germline, CDR1 is SGHAT and CDR2 FQNNGV. The CDR3 loop spans 15 amino acids. Trimming shortened V by 5 bases and J by 5 bases, and 19 bases separated the two germline ends. This CDR3 reads CASSLAGRRENEQYF. The DNA for the CDR3 is TGTGCCAGCAGCCTAGCTGGGCGCAGGGAAAACGAGCAGTACTTC.

This clone has a handful of counts. J is TRBJ1-5 and V is TRBV6-6; 7 bases are a match to TRBD1. Germline V gene sequence: CDR1 MNHNY, CDR2 SVGAGI (reference sequence). The CDR3 runs to 15 residues. The junction had 6 bases not matched to a gene; V was cut back by 2 bases and J by 5 bases. CDR3 region: CASSYIPTGYQPQHF. Written as DNA, the CDR3 is TGTGCCAGCAGTTACATTCCGACAGGGTATCAGCCCCAGCATTTT.

This clone appeared a few times. The chain has TRBV10-1 and TRBJ2-1; 9 bases match TRBD2. The CDR3 extends over 13 amino acids. The J segment lost 10 bases and the V segment lost 4 bases, leaving 5 bases of the junction unmatched. The germline V gene has CDR1 WNHNN and CDR2 SYGVQD (reference sequence). The CDR3 protein is CASSAAGGWEQFF. For the CDR3, the DNA is TGCGCCAGCAGTGCGGCGGGAGGGTGGGAGCAGTTCTTC.

The V and J genes are TRBV19 and TRBJ2-3; 11 bases map to TRBD2. CDR3 size: 16 residues. Germline V gene data show CDR1 as LNHDA and CDR2 as SQIVND (reference sequence). Losses at the gene ends were 7 bases for V and 2 bases for J; bases not matched to a gene: 8. The DNA of the CDR3 is TGTGCCAGTATGGGGAGGACTAGCGGGTCCACAGATACGCAGTATTTT. This translates into CASMGRTSGSTDTQYF.

The V gene is TRBV27, the J gene TRBJ1-1; 7 bases are a match to TRBD1. Germline lookup yields CDR1 MNHEY and CDR2 SMNVEV (reference sequence). The CDR3 has 15 amino acids. V shed 5 bases and J 1 base; nucleotides not matched to a gene: 7. CDR3: CASSLGDRPNTEAFF. The CDR3 DNA follows: TGTGCCAGCAGTCTAGGGGACAGACCGAACACTGAAGCTTTCTTT.